This TCR beta chain was recovered during a study of identical twins (dated by TCRdb to 2016 to 2017). In terms of the full investigation: To test whether fetal clonotypes persist, the study used deep sequencing on TCR alpha and beta repertoires from monozygotic twins, unrelated adults of various ages, and cord blood. Replicate twin experiments were performed at different times using different library preparation protocols to rule out contamination.

Only healthy Caucasian donors were included. The twin cohort consisted of three pairs of female monozygotic twins, all aged about 18 to 29 years. Peripheral blood mononuclear cells were used as the source from which RNA for TCR libraries was isolated. Libraries were built with 5' RACE. Instrument on record: Illumina HiSeq 2000. Template switching introduced a universal primer binding site; the final cDNA contained a unique molecular identifier, enabling accurate counting of TCR cDNA molecules. Specific primers in the conserved constant-segment region were used to synthesize first-strand cDNA for the TCR alpha and beta chains. To control for contamination, each cDNA library was double barcoded with a SMART-Mk sample barcode plus Illumina barcodes. TruSeq adapter sequences, together with Illumina sample barcodes, were added in two successive PCR steps. TCR alpha and beta cDNA libraries were sequenced on the Illumina HiSeq platform with custom primers. The original pipeline was this. Unique molecular identifiers were extracted from raw reads with MiGEC, and CDR3 positions were determined with MiXCR. Recombination models were inferred per individual with the repgenHMM and IGoR tools using an EM algorithm. The tcR package in R was used for shared clonotype analysis, with sharing normalized by the product of cloneset sizes. To study raw recombination free of thymic and clonal selection effects, out-of-frame nonproductive sequences were analyzed. TCRdb trimmed public reads at Q25 via fastp, called clones via MiXCR and kept in-frame beta chains. Rows merge per CDR3 protein into single entries with the most common DNA and genes. The V and J calls follow TCRdb's processing rather than the paper's. The sample table contains about 660,000 distinct CDR3 sequences; only one count was recorded for over 8.5% of them. The ten biggest clones cover 0.8% to 1% of the sample.

On this clonotype: Its antigen is still unknown. No much larger clonotype is one base removed from it; base qualities were not supplied.

Points the paper makes about the study in general: Out-of-frame TCR alpha sequences shared between twins showed an excess of low generation-probability sequences compared with coincidental sharing between unrelated individuals. Abundant cord blood beta clonotypes had fewer insertions, young adult naive repertoires showed a similar but weaker trend, and memory repertoires showed no such trend. Excess twin sharing in beta out-of-frame sequences was weaker because fewer shared sequences lowered the signal-to-noise ratio. Because the same donors could not be followed over many years, the conclusions relied on cross-sectional statistical analysis. Invariant T cells such as MAIT and iNKT could partly confound zero-insertion analyses, although diverse VJ usage argued against such confounding for most clonotypes. Out-of-frame TCR alpha sharing in monozygotic twins was systematically underestimated by recombination models, whereas sharing between unrelated individuals was in agreement with the recombination models.

The same sample was also studied in work on yellow fever vaccine responses in identical twins. The other study reports the following: According to the authors, in identical twins the way T cells responded to vaccination appeared partly convergent and partly personalized. Focusing on identical twins, the study followed the T cell clones that responded to the vaccine, and did so with precision.

What was sequenced was PBMCs. The source is a young woman in good health.

The DNA sequence follows: TGTGCCAGCCTACCCGGGAGCGTTTGGGGATCGGGGGTTTACAATGAGCAGTTCTTC. It codes for CASLPGSVWGSGVYNEQFF. The chain uses TRBV28 and TRBJ2-1; TRBD2 could be the D gene, as 6 bases match. Relative to germline, V is 8 bases shorter and J is 4 bases shorter, with 30 bases between their ends. From the cysteine through the phenylalanine, the CDR3 covers 19 amino acids. The sequence is cut down to CDR3 DNA, 57 bases in frame from base 1. Via the germline V gene, CDR1 is MDHEN and CDR2 SYDVKM.